The TCR beta chain under discussion was sequenced for a study of T cells in Graves' hyperthyroidism and ophthalmopathy. Study findings and constraints: Peripheral blood also featured most of the thyroid clonotypes expanded above 0.001.

Patients were aged 18 to 65, had disease duration under 2 months, and had newly diagnosed hyperthyroidism. RNA transcripts served as the template for amplifying TCR beta CDR3 regions. When the TCR CDR3 underwent first-round RT-PCR, the HTBI primer set was used. TCRdb reanalysed the multiplex PCR reads using MiXCR and keeps one entry per CDR3 protein. The sample carries around 420,000 distinct CDR3 sequences, 15% to 17% recorded once. The CDR3 totals 18 residues. From germline, CDR1 is MDHEN and CDR2 SYDVKM. The ends were cut back, 1 base at V and 4 bases at J, with 22 bases in the middle. The sample holds many counts of this clonotype. As yet, its antigen is unknown.

This receptor was obtained from a young woman with Graves' hyperthyroidism. This chain links TRBV28 with TRBJ1-1; TRBD1 is a possible D gene (5 bases). Sequencing was performed on blood. The CDR3 DNA is TGTGCCAGCAGTTTATCCTATCCGTCGCCTGCTAGGGGCACTGAAGCTTTCTTT. Translating it yields CASSLSYPSPARGTEAFF.